This T cell receptor (beta chain) emerged from a study of naive and memory T cell subsets. The germline V gene encodes CDR1 SNHLY and CDR2 FYNNEI. The CDR3 spans 15 residues. V gave up 8 bases and J gave up 7 bases, with 24 bases separating them. An oligonucleotide containing a UMI was ligated to the 3' end of TCR cDNA. Ligated cDNA underwent four rounds of PCR with nested alpha and beta constant region primers and SP2. For blood and skin samples, reverse transcription used TCR alpha and beta constant primers. TCRdb used MiXCR to reprocess the 5' RACE reads, holding one entry per CDR3 protein. The sample records 55,000 to 70,000 distinct CDR3 sequences, more than 7% being singletons. This clonotype was recorded many times.

The TCR sequence derives from a male donor in good health. The chain employs TRBV2 and TRBJ2-7, with D possibly called TRBD1 or TRBD2 (6 bases each). CDR3 in amino acids: CASHPRGLRTGEQYF. DNA of the CDR3: TGTGCCAGCCACCCTCGGGGGCTGAGGACGGGGGAGCAGTACTTC.